This paragraph covers one T cell receptor beta chain sequence. In the source study's methods: Amplification of reference gene primers provided the estimated nucleated cell counts. The assay was immunoSEQ multiplex PCR, and TCRdb's table has in-frame clones only and misses some. V and J calls and clone size come straight from that table; D and trimming were deduced from the DNA. The repertoire includes approximately 15,000 clones, approximately 84% of them detected once, and about a tenth sits in the top ten. This entry belongs to a study of blood T cell repertoires in COVID-19. The receptor was isolated from a human donor in a cohort sampled during active COVID-19. The sequencing sample was made of peripheral blood.

The CDR3 nucleotides read TGTGCCAGCAGTATACAGCGGGGGGTAGATACGCAGTATTTT. Protein product: CASSIQRGVDTQYF. The chain combines TRBV2 with TRBJ2-3, with TRBD2 identical over 9 bases. The junction had 5 bases not matched to a gene; V was cut back by 5 bases and J by 5 bases. Germline-derived CDR1 and CDR2 are SNHLY and FYNNEI. This CDR3 comprises 14 residues. Filled out from reference TRBV2 and TRBJ2-3, the complete variable domain reads EPEVTQTPSHQVTQMGQEVILRCVPISNHLYFYWYRQILGQKVEFLVSFYNNEISEKSEIFDDQFSVERPDGSNFTLKIRSTKLEDSAMYFCASSIQRGVDTQYFGPGTRLTVL.